This TCR beta chain was identified during a study of control samples from healthy donors and cancer patients. There are a few counts of this clone. The germline V gene has CDR1 SGHAT and CDR2 FQNNGV. Trimming took off 3 bases at V and 8 bases at J, with 7 bases between the two ends. The CDR3 contains 12 residues. The assay was immunoSEQ multiplex PCR, and TCRdb's table has in-frame clones only and misses some. The table has 45,000 to 60,000 clones, about 80% seen once; the top ten hold 10%. The sample was blood. This clonotype originated in a man between 65 and 80 years old in good health. The rearrangement joins TRBV11-2 to TRBJ1-4, with D hard to call. The CDR3 loop is CASSFHGEKLFF. The CDR3 DNA reads as TGTGCCAGCAGCTTCCATGGGGAAAAACTGTTTTTT.